This T cell receptor (beta chain) appears in the sequencing data of a study of blood T cell repertoires in COVID-19 (TCRdb year 2020). With regard to the full study: The collaborator samples originated in the United States, Italy and Spain and spanned the acute and convalescent phases of COVID-19. The repertoires were released in a freely available public database meant as a resource for research on the immune response to SARS-CoV-2. The dataset comprised deeply sampled blood TCRbeta repertoires from subjects exposed to, actively infected with, or recovered from COVID-19. The material from the prospective study consisted of cDNA or gDNA derived from T cells, B-cell-depleted T cells, or PBMCs. The samples were drawn from the first 160 participants of the ongoing ImmuneRACE study and from over 950 subjects provided by 6 global collaborators. Nearly every sample came with metadata listing a de-identified subject ID, COVID-19 status, age in years and sex. Where HLA class I and class II types were available, the types were taken from metadata supplied by the sample provider, not from assay-based typing. Paper-wide results and their limitations: How much clinical and demographic metadata was included differed by source and by participant, and the metadata was provided uncurated.

Collaborating institutions collected whole blood in K2EDTA tubes following their own protocols. For TCRbeta analysis, collaborators shipped samples in one of three forms: frozen whole blood, isolated PBMCs, or DNA extracted from either of those sample types. This clone has only one observation. There is no known antigen for this receptor. One base away there is no much larger clone; base qualities are not given. The immunoSEQ Assay, a bias-controlled multiplex PCR, was used to amplify TCRbeta CDR3 regions from genomic DNA. The authors processed their data as follows. Within the assay, amplification of reference gene primers was used to estimate how many nucleated cells each sample contained. Sequence reads were collapsed and filtered to measure the absolute abundance of every unique TCRbeta CDR3 rearrangement. For each sample, productive Simpson clonality was calculated as the square root of Simpson's diversity index over productive rearrangements. TCRdb limited this immuneACCESS table to in-frame rearrangements with V and J called. A share of clones is missing; checked studies link under half to unresolved V genes, and the rest is unexplained. The V and J calls and clone size are taken from that table; D and trimming were inferred from the DNA. The sample table holds approximately 180,000 clones, of which 70% to 85% were seen once. Around 9.8% of the sample goes to the ten largest clones.

The CDR1 and CDR2 encoded by the germline V gene (reference sequence) are LNHDA and SQIVND. V gives up 5 bases and J gives up 0 bases, and the segment between their germline ends measures 10 bases. Its CDR3 holds 15 amino acids, cysteine through phenylalanine. The CDR3 DNA has 45 bases and is translated from base 1. This TCR derives from a woman older than 75 with acute or convalescent COVID-19. The chain joins TRBV19 to TRBJ2-2, with TRBD1 tentatively as D gene (5 bases match). Sequenced material: peripheral blood. The CDR3 reads as follows: CASSLTDPNTGELFF. Here is the DNA: TGTGCCAGTAGTCTGACAGATCCGAACACCGGGGAGCTGTTTTTT.